The following is a TCR beta chain sequence with its context. 60 Vbeta and 13 Jbeta primers were used in PCR. Source study methods: Per a later analysis, the number of unique TCR beta chains was approximately 80 million, of which some 9.9 million were shared. Measured with immunoSEQ multiplex PCR; TCRdb has only the in-frame clones, and not every one. V, J and clone size derive from that table, while D and trimming were established from the DNA sequence. The repertoire holds about 50,000 clones, with more than 60% as singletons. Germline CDR1 and CDR2: LNHDA and SQIVND (reference sequence). The CDR3 length is 13 residues. V lost 1 base, J lost 10 bases, and 2 bases stayed unmatched. The data were taken from a study of cytomegalovirus exposure and HLA in healthy donors.

The TCR comes from a woman aged 40 to 55 in good health and CMV-seropositive. This chain links TRBV19 with TRBJ1-1, with 11 bases lining up with TRBD1. Sequenced: PBMCs. CDR3 protein: CASSIGDRGRAFF. The CDR3 DNA is TGTGCCAGTAGTATAGGGGACAGGGGGAGAGCTTTCTTT.